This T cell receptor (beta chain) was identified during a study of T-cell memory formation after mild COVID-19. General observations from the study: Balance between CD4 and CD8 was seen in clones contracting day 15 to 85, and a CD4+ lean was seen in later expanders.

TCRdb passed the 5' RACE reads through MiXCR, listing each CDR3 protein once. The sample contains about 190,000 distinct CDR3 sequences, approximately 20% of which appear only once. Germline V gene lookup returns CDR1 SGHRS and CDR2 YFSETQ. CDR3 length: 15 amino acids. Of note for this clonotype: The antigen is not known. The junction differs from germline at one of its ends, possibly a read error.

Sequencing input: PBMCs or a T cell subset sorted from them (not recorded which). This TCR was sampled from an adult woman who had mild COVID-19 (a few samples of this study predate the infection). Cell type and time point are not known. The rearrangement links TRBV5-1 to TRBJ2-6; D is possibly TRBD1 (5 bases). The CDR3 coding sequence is TGCGCCGGCAGCTTAGCAGGGACTGGGGCCAACGTCCTGACTTTC. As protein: CAGSLAGTGANVLTF. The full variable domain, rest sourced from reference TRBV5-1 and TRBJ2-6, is KAGVTQTPRYLIKTRGQQVTLSCSPISGHRSVSWYQQTPGQGLQFLFEYFSETQRNKGNFPGRFSGRQFSNSRSEMNVSTLELGDSALYLCAGSLAGTGANVLTFGAGSRLTVL.